This T cell receptor (beta chain) was identified in a study of shared T cell receptors in the human thymus. The method was immunoSEQ multiplex PCR; TCRdb's version includes in-frame clones alone and lacks a portion of them. The table includes 450,000 to 650,000 clones, around three quarters detected once. Germline CDR1 reads MDHEN; CDR2 reads SYDVKM. V shed 6 bases and J shed 0 bases, with 14 bases lying between them. The CDR3 length is 15 residues. This sample was shared with a second study, whose subject was human thymus T cells. That study reports: Among the donors, all were healthy Finnish infants having corrective surgery for congenital heart defects. Thymus specimens were resections from corrective heart surgery. In thymic and blood repertoires alike, V and J usage looked biased. Among unrelated individuals, related research reported thymic repertoires that overlapped highly.

The TCR comes from a boy under two years old with a congenital heart defect. Sequenced sample: thymocytes. The chain joins TRBV28 to TRBJ2-5; the D gene is possibly TRBD2 (6 bases). The DNA for the CDR3 is TGTGCCAGCAGCCCTGGGACTCCATACCAAGAGACCCAGTACTTC. This gives the protein CASSPGTPYQETQYF. The full variable domain, its missing parts supplied by reference TRBV28 and TRBJ2-5, is DVKVTQSSRYLVKRTGEKVFLECVQDMDHENMFWYRQDPGLGLRLIYFSYDVKMKEKGDIPEGYSVSREKKERFSLILESASTNQTSMYLCASSPGTPYQETQYFGPGTRLLVL.